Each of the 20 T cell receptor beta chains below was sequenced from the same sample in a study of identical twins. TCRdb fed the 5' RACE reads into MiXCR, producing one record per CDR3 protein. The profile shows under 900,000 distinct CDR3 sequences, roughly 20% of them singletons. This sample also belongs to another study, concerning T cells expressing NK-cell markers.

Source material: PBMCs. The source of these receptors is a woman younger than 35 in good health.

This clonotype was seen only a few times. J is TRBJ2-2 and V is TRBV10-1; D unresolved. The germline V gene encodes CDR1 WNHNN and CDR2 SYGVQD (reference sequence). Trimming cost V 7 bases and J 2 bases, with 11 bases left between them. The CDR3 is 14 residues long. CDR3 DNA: TGCGCCAGCACACCGAACTTAAACACCGGGGAGCTGTTTTTT. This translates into CASTPNLNTGELFF.

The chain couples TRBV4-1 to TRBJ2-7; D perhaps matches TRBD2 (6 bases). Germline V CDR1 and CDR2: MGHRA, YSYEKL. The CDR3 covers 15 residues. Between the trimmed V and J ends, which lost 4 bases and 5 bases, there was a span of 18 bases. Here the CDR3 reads CASSRDGGKSDEQYF. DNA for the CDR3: TGCGCCAGCAGCCGGGACGGCGGGAAGAGCGACGAGCAGTACTTC.

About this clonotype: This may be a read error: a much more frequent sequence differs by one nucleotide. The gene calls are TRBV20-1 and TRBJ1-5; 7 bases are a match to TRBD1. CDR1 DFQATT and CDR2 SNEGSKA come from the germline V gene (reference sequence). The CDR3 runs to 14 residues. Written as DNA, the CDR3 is TGCAGTGTTAGAGACAGGGCCGGCAATCAGCCCCAGCATTTT. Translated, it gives CSVRDRAGNQPQHF.

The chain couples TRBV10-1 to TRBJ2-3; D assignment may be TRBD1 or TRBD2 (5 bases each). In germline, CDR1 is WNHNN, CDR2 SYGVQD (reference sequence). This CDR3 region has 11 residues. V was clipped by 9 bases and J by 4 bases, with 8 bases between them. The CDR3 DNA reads TGCGCCAGTGGGACCCCAGATACGCAGTATTTT. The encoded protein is CASGTPDTQYF.

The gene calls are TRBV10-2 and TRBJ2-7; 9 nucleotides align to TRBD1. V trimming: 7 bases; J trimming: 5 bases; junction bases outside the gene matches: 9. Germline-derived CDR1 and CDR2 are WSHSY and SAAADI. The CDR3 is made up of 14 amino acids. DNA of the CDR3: TGCGCCAGCATCGACAGGGGGAGTTTCAACGAGCAGTACTTC. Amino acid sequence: CASIDRGSFNEQYF.

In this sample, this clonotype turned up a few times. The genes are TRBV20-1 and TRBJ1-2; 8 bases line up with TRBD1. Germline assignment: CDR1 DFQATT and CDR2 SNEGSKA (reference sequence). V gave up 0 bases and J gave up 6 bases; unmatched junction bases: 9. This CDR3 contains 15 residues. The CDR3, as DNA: TGCAGTGCTAGAGACCCACGACAGGGGAGCAATGGCTACACCTTC. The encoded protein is CSARDPRQGSNGYTF.

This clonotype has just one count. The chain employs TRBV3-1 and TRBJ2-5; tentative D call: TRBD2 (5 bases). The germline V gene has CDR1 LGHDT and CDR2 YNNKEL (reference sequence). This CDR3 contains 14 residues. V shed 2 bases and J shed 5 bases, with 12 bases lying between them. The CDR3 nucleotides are TGTGCCAGCAGCCAAATCGGCGGGCAGGAGACCCAGTACTTC. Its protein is CASSQIGGQETQYF.

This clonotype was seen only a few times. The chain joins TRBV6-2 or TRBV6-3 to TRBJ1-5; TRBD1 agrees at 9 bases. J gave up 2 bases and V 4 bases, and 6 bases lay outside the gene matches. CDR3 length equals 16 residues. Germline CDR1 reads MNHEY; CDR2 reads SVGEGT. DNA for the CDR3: TGTGCCAGCAGTTTCGCCCGACAGGGGGGCAATCAGCCCCAGCATTTT. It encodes CASSFARQGGNQPQHF.

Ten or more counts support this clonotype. The CDR3, as DNA: TGTGCCAGCAGCTTAGGCCAGACCTCCTACAATGAGCAGTTCTTC. As protein: CASSLGQTSYNEQFF. The chain joins TRBV7-9 to TRBJ2-1, with D unclear. Trimming cost V 1 base and J 0 bases, with 7 bases left between them. Germline V gives CDR1 SEHNR, CDR2 FQNEAQ (reference sequence). The CDR3 extends over 15 amino acids. Filled out from reference TRBV7-9 and TRBJ2-1, the complete variable domain reads DTGVSQNPRHKITKRGQNVTFRCDPISEHNRLYWYRQTLGQGPEFLTYFQNEAQLEKSRLLSDRFSAERPKGSFSTLEIQRTEQGDSAMYLCASSLGQTSYNEQFFGPGTRLTVL.

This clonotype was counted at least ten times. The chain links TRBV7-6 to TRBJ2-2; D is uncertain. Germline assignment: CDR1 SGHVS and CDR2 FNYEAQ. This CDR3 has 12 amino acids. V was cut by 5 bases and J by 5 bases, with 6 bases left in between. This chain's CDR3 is CASSLQTGELFF. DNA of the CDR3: TGTGCCAGCAGCCTACAAACCGGGGAGCTGTTTTTT.

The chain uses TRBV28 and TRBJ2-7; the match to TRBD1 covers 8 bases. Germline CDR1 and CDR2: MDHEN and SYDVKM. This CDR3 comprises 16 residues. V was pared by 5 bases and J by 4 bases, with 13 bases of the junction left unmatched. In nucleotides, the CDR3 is TGTGCCAGCAGTCAAACGACAGGGGTTTTAGCTTACGAGCAGTACTTC. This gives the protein CASSQTTGVLAYEQYF.

The CDR3 DNA reads TGTGCCAGCAGTCCGGCAGCCCGACCACCCAGGAGCTCCTACGAGCAGTACTTC. Translating gives CASSPAARPPRSSYEQYF. The J gene is TRBJ2-7, the V gene TRBV12-3 or TRBV12-4, with D unresolved. Trimming shortened V by 5 bases and J by 0 bases, and 23 bases separated the two germline ends. This CDR3 has 18 residues.

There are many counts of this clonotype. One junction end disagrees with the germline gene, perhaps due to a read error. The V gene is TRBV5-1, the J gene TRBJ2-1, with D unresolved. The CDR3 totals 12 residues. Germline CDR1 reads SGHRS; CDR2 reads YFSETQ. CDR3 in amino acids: CASSLPGNEQFF. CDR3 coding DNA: TGTGCCAGCAGCCTGCCTGGGAATGAGCAGTTCTTC.

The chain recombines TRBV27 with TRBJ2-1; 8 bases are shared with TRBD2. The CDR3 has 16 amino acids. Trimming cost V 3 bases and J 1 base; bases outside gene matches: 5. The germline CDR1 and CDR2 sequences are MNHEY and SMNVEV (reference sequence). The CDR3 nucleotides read TGTGCCAGCAGTTTTCTACTAGCGGAATCCTACAATGAGCAGTTCTTC. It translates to CASSFLLAESYNEQFF.

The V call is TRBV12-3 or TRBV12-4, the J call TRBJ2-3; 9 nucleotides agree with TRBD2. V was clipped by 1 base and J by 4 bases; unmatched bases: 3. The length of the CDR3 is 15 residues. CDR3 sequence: CASSLVSGGSDTQYF. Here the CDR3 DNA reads TGTGCCAGCAGTTTAGTTAGCGGGGGATCAGATACGCAGTATTTT.

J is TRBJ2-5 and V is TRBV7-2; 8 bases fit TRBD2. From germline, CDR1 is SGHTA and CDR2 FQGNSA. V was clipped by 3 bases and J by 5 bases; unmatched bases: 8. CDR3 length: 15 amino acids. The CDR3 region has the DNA TGTGCCAGCAGCTTCACCGGGAGGGCCAGGGAGACCCAGTACTTC. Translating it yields CASSFTGRARETQYF.

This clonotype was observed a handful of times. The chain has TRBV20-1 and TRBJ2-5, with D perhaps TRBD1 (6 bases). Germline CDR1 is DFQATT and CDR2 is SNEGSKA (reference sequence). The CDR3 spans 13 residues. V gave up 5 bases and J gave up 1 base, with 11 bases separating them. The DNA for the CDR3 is TGCAGTGCTGGCCGGGACACCCAAGAGACCCAGTACTTC. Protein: CSAGRDTQETQYF.

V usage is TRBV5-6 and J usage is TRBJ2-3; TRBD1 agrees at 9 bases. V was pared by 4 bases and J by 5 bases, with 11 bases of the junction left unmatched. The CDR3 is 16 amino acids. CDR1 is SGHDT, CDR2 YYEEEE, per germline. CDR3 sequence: CASSPLPGQGLDTQYF. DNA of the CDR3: TGTGCCAGCAGCCCGCTCCCGGGACAGGGCCTAGATACGCAGTATTTT.

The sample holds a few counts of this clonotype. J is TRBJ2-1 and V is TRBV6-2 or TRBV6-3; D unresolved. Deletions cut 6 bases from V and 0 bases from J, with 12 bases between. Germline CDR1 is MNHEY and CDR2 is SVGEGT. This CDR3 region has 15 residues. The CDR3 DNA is TGTGCCAGCAGCACCCTACCAATCTCCTACAATGAGCAGTTCTTC. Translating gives CASSTLPISYNEQFF.

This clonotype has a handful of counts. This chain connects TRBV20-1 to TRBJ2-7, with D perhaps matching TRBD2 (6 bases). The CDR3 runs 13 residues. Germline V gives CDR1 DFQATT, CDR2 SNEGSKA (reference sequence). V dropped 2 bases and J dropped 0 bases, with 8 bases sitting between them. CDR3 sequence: CSARRSGSYEQYF. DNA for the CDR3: TGCAGTGCTAGACGTAGCGGCTCCTACGAGCAGTACTTC.